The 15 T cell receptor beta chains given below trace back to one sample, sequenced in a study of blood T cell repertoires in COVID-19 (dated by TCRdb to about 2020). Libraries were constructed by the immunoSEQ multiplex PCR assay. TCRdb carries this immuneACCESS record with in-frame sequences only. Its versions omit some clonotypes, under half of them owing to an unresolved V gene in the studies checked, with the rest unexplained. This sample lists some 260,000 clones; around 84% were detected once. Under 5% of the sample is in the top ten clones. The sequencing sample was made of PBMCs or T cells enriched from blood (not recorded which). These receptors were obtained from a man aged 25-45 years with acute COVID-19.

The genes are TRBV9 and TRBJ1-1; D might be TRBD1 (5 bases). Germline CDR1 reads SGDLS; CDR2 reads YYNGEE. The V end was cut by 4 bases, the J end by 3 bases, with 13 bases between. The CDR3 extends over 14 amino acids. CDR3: CASSPLGPDTEAFF. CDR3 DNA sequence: TGTGCCAGCAGCCCCCTGGGGCCGGACACTGAAGCTTTCTTT.

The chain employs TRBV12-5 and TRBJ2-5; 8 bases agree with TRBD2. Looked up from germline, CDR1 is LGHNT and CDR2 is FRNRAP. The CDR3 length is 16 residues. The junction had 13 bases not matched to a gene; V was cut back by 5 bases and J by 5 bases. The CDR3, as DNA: TGTGCTAGTGGTCTTGGCAGAGCGGGAGTTAAGGAGACCCAGTACTTC. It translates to CASGLGRAGVKETQYF.

The CDR3 is CAWAGTVSGNTIYF. The CDR3 coding sequence is TGTGCCTGGGCAGGGACAGTCTCTGGAAACACCATATATTTT. The rearrangement uses TRBV30 and TRBJ1-3; 7 positions agree with TRBD1. The germline V gene encodes CDR1 GTSNPN and CDR2 SVGIG (reference sequence). The CDR3 sequence is 14 residues long. J lost 0 bases, V lost 5 bases, and 4 bases had no gene match.

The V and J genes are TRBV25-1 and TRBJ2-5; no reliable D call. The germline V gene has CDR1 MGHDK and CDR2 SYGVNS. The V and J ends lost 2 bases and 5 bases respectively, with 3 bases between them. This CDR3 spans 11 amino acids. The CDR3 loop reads CASSEQETQYF. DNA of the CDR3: TGTGCCAGCAGTGAACAGGAGACCCAGTACTTC.

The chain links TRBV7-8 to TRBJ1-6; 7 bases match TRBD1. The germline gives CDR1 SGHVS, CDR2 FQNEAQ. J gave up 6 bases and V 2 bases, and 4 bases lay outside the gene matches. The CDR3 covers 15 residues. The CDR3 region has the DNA TGTGCCAGCAGCTTAACGACAGGGACTAATTCACCCCTCCACTTT. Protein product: CASSLTTGTNSPLHF.

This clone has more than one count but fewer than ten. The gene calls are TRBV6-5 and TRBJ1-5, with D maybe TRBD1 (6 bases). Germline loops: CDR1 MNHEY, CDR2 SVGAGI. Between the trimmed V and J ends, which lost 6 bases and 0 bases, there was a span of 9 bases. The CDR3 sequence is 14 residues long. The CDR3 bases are TGTGCCAGCAGCCGACAGGATAGCAATCAGCCCCAGCATTTT. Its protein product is CASSRQDSNQPQHF.

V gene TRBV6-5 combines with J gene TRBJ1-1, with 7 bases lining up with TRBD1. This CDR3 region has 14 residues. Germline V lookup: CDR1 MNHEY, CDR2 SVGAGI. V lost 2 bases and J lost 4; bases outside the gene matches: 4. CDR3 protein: CASSYRRDSTEAFF. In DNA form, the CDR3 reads TGTGCCAGCAGTTACCGGCGGGACAGCACTGAAGCTTTCTTT.

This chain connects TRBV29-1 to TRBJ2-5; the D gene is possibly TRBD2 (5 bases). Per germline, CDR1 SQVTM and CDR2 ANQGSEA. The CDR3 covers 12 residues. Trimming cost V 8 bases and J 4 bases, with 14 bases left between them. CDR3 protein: CSLSMAGETQYF. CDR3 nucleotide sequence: TGCAGCCTATCAATGGCGGGAGAGACCCAGTACTTC. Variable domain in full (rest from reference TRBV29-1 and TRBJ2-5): SAVISQKPSRDICQRGTSLTIQCQVDSQVTMMFWYRQQPGQSLTLIATANQGSEATYESGFVIDKFPISRPNLTFSTLTVSNMSPEDSSIYLCSLSMAGETQYFGPGTRLLVL.

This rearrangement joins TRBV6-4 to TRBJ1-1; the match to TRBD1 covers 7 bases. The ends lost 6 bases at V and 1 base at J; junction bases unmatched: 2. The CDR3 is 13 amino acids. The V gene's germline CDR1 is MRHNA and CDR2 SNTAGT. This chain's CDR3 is CASSKGANTEAFF. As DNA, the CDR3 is TGTGCCAGCAGCAAGGGGGCGAACACTGAAGCTTTCTTT.

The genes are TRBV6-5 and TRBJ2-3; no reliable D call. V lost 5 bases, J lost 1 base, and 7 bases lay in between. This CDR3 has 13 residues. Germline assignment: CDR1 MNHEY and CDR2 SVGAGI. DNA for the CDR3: TGTGCCAGCAGTCCCTCCCGCACAGATACGCAGTATTTT. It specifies CASSPSRTDTQYF.

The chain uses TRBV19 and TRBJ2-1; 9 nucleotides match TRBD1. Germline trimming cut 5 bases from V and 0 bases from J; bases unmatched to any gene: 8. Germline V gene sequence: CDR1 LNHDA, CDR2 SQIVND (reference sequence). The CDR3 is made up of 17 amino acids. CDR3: CASSHGQGRLSYNEQFF. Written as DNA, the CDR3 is TGTGCCAGTAGTCATGGACAGGGGAGGCTCTCCTACAATGAGCAGTTCTTC.

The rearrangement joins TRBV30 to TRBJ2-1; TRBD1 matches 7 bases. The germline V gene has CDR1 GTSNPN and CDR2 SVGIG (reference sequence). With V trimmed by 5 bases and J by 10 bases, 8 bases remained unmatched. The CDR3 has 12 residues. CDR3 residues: CAWAYGQVEQFF. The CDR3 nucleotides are TGTGCCTGGGCGTATGGACAGGTAGAGCAGTTCTTC.

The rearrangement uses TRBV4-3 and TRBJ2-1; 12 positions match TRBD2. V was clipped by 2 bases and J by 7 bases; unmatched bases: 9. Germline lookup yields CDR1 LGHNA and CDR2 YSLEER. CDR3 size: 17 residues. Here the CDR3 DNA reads TGCGCCAGCAGCCAAATACTAGCGGGAGGCTACACAAATGAGCAGTTCTTC. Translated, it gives CASSQILAGGYTNEQFF.

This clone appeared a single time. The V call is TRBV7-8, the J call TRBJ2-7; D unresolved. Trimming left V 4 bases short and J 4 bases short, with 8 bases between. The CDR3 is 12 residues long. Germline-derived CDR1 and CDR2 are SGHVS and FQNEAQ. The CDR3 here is CASSYLFYEQYV. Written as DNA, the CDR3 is TGTGCCAGCAGCTATCTTTTTTACGAGCAGTACGTC.

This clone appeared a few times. The CDR3 region is CATSDRQGGKTEAFF. The CDR3 DNA reads as TGTGCCACCAGTGACCGACAAGGGGGTAAGACTGAAGCTTTCTTT. The rearrangement links TRBV24-1 to TRBJ1-1, with D perhaps TRBD1 (6 bases). The germline CDR1 and CDR2 sequences are KGHDR and SFDVKD. The CDR3 has 15 residues. Trimming took 4 bases from V and 5 from J, leaving 16 bases between them.